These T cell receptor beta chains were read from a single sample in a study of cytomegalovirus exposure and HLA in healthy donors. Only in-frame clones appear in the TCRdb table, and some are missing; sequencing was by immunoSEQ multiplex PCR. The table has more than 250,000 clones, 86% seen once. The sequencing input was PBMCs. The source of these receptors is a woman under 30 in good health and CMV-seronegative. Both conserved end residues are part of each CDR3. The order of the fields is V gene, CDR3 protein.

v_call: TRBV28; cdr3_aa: CASSKIAGGTYEQYF
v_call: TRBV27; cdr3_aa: CASSPSVGAAPSYEQYF
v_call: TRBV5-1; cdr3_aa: CASSLFSSEQYF
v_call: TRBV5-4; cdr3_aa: CASSTGTSGSEQFF
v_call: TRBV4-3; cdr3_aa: CASSQTFALAGDSDTQYF
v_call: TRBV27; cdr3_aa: CASSLSGTDTQYF
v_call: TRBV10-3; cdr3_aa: CAISESDGGTDTQYF
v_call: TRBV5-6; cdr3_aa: CASSRDRSPNEQFF
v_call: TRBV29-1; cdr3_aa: CSVGGNTSYEQYF
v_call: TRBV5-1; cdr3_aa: CASSLQPSLSNEKLFF
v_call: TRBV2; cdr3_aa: CASTPQGNSNQPQHF
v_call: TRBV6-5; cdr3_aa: CASRIGTGMSGAFF
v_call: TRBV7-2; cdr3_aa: CASNPWGGAGNTIYF
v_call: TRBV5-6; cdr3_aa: CASSLGLAGVIYEQYF
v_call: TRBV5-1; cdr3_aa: CASSPGLATNQETQYF
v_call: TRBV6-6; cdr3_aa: CASSYPPGRINQPQHF
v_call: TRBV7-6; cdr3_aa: CASSYQSGTQETQYF
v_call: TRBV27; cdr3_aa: CASSSFDTGFNQPQHF
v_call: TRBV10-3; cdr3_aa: CAISDRTSGRLLEQYF
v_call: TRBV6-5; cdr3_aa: CASSYSTGPLGTEAFF
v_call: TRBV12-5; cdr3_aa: CASGLQGRGRRVYGYTF
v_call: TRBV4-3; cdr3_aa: CASSLEQGQWTEAFF
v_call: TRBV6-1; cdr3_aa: CASSEWRQGGPSGGNTIYF
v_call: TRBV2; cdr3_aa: CASSEGRTALYNEQFF
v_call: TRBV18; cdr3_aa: CASSPLGSGADEQYF
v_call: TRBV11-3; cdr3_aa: CASSLGLAGGTTDTQYF
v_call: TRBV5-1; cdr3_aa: CASSAPGLAGVHEQFF
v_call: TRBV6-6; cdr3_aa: CASSPGTSDNEQFF
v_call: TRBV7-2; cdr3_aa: CASSPGPYVGYTF
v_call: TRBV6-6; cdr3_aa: CASSYSPRLGYNEQFF
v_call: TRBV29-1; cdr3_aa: CSIRRDSTFFEQFF
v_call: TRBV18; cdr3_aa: CASSPMRNTEAFF
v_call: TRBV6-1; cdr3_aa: CASSGGTSGSVSYNEQFF
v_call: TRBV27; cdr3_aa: CASSLAGASNQPQHF
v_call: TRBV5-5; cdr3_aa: CASSFGGANYGYTF
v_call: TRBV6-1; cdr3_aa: CASSDRTGGVGYTF
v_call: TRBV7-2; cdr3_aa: CASSSQRNTEAFF
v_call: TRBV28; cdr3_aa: CASRLLAGAKNEQFF
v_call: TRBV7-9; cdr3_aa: CASSLSLGASYGYTF
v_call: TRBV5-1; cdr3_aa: CASSLAGGLTYEQYF
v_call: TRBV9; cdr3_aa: CASSPLAGVANEQFF
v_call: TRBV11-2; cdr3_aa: CASSAQDVTYEQYF
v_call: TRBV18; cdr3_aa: CASSPRADTQYF
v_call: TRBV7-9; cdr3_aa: CASSLRYEQYF
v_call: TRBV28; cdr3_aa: CASRATVSSYEQYF
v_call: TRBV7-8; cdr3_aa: CASSEYSGVYGYTF
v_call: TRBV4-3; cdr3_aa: CASSSHSGANVLTF